This T cell receptor beta chain was documented in a study of PD-1 and CTLA-4 blockade in melanoma (dated by TCRdb to about 2021). The study in broad terms: The study compared how PD-1 blockade and CTLA-4 blockade affected the melanoma-reactive CD8 T cell response in patients with melanoma.

Libraries were built with the immunoSEQ multiplex PCR assay. This immuneACCESS table, as held by TCRdb, lists in-frame sequences with V and J called but not all clones. Of the missing ones, under half trace to an unresolved V gene in checked studies; the others have no known cause. The sample yields 15,000 to 20,000 clones; roughly 73% were counted once. Together, the top ten hold roughly 15% of the sample. CDR1 SEHNR and CDR2 FQNEAQ were looked up in the germline V gene (reference sequence). V ends up 4 bases short and J 0 bases short, with an unmatched junction base count of 8. The CDR3, cysteine through phenylalanine, is 19 amino acids long. The entry retains the CDR3 DNA only, 57 bases that are in frame from base 1. On this clone: What antigen it recognizes has not been identified. The input lacks base qualities; no much larger clone sits a single base away.

Recombination joined TRBV7-9 with TRBJ2-1; a stretch of 14 junction bases matches TRBD2. The sequence came from a human donor with melanoma. The sample consisted of CD8+ T cells from peripheral blood, taken before anti-PD-1 treatment. The bases are TGTGCCAGCAGCTCGGGACTAGCGGGAGATTTAAGCTCCTACAATGAGCAGTTCTTC. This encodes CASSSGLAGDLSSYNEQFF.